Below are 15 T cell receptor beta chains sequenced from a single sample in a study of blood T cell repertoires in COVID-19. The assay was immunoSEQ multiplex PCR, and TCRdb's table has in-frame clones only and misses some. The sample carries about 400,000 clones, just under 90% recorded once. Sequences were obtained from PBMCs or T cells enriched from blood (not recorded which). Every receptor here comes from a woman aged 30 to 39 who had recovered from COVID-19.

This chain joins TRBV18 and TRBJ2-2; D ambiguous. Between the trimmed V and J ends, which lost 2 bases and 4 bases, there was a span of 8 bases. This CDR3 spans 14 amino acids. From germline, CDR1 is KGHSH and CDR2 LQKENI. The CDR3 sequence is CASSPSRGTGELFF. CDR3 coding DNA: TGTGCCAGCTCACCAAGTAGAGGCACCGGGGAGCTGTTTTTT.

The rearrangement uses TRBV3-1 (or the pseudogene TRBV3-2) and TRBJ2-2; TRBD2 might be the D (5 bases). CDR1 and CDR2 (germline): LGHDT, YNNKEL (reference sequence). The CDR3 consists of 14 residues. Trimming stripped 4 bases from V and 9 bases from J, with 15 bases between. CDR3 sequence: CASSLTGIRRELFF. CDR3 nucleotide sequence: TGTGCCAGCAGCCTGACGGGGATCCGTAGGGAGCTGTTTTTT.

J is TRBJ2-2 and V is TRBV5-4; D is perhaps TRBD2 (6 bases). V was trimmed by 2 bases and J by 3 bases, leaving 11 bases between them. Per the germline V gene, CDR1 is SGHNT and CDR2 is YYREEE (reference sequence). The CDR3 is 15 residues long. CDR3 bases: TGTGCCAGCAGCTTAAAGACTAGGGACACCGGGGAGCTGTTTTTT. As protein: CASSLKTRDTGELFF. The full variable domain, completed using reference TRBV5-4 and TRBJ2-2, is ETGVTQSPTHLIKTRGQQVTLRCSSQSGHNTVSWYQQALGQGPQFIFQYYREEENGRGNFPPRFSGLQFPNYSSELNVNALELDDSALYLCASSLKTRDTGELFFGEGSRLTVL.

The chain employs TRBV5-6 and TRBJ2-7, with 15 bases lining up with TRBD2. Unmatched junction bases numbered 5, after V lost 5 bases and J lost 5 bases. From germline, CDR1 is SGHDT and CDR2 YYEEEE. The length of the CDR3 is 15 residues. The CDR3 sequence is CASRRTSGRVHEQYF. DNA for the CDR3: TGTGCCAGCAGAAGGACTAGCGGGAGGGTCCACGAGCAGTACTTC.

J is TRBJ2-7 and V is TRBV19; a possible D gene is TRBD2 (7 bases). CDR1 and CDR2 (germline): LNHDA, SQIVND (reference sequence). Deletions cut 5 bases from V and 2 bases from J, with 10 bases between. The CDR3 is 13 residues long. CDR3 sequence (DNA): TGTGCCAGTAGTGAGGGGGGGGCCTACGAGCAGTACTTC. This sequence encodes CASSEGGAYEQYF.

This clone was seen a single time. This chain links TRBV19 with TRBJ2-2, with 14 bases identical to TRBD2. The trim removed 4 bases at V and 6 bases at J, leaving 13 bases unmatched. The germline gives CDR1 LNHDA, CDR2 SQIVND (reference sequence). The CDR3 length is 19 residues. CDR3 sequence: CASSSGIGTSGSNPGELFF. In DNA, the CDR3 is TGTGCCAGTAGTAGCGGGATCGGGACTAGCGGGAGTAATCCCGGGGAGCTGTTTTTT.

Only one count was recorded for this clone. The V and J genes are TRBV9 and TRBJ2-5, with 7 nucleotides matching TRBD2. The CDR3 is 16 amino acids. Germline V gene data show CDR1 as SGDLS and CDR2 as YYNGEE. The junction had 6 bases not matched to a gene; V was cut back by 0 bases and J by 1 base. The CDR3 coding sequence is TGTGCCAGCAGCGTAGGTGCTAGCGGCCCCCAAGAGACCCAGTACTTC. Translation: CASSVGASGPQETQYF. Combining the CDR3 with reference TRBV9 and TRBJ2-5 gives the whole variable domain DSGVTQTPKHLITATGQRVTLRCSPRSGDLSVYWYQQSLDQGLQFLIQYYNGEERAKGNILERFSAQQFPDLHSELNLSSLELGDSALYFCASSVGASGPQETQYFGPGTRLLVL.

This chain links TRBV9 with TRBJ1-2, with 9 bases fitting TRBD1. Germline-derived CDR1 and CDR2 are SGDLS and YYNGEE. V shed 2 bases, J shed 0 bases, and the junction held 2 bases outside the gene matches. This CDR3 contains 15 residues. CDR3 nucleotides: TGTGCCAGCAGCGTTAACAGGGGGCCTAACTATGGCTACACCTTC. The encoded protein is CASSVNRGPNYGYTF.

The chain couples TRBV5-1 to TRBJ2-7; D not certain. CDR1 is SGHRS, CDR2 YFSETQ, per germline. The CDR3 spans 12 residues. V lost 7 bases, J lost 1 base, and 9 bases lay in between. The CDR3 reads CASGATSYEQYF. The CDR3 DNA follows: TGCGCCAGCGGAGCAACTTCCTACGAGCAGTACTTC.

V and J are TRBV5-1 and TRBJ2-2; TRBD1 aligns across 10 bases. Trimming cost V 4 bases and J 5 bases; bases outside gene matches: 8. Looked up from germline, CDR1 is SGHRS and CDR2 is YFSETQ. CDR3 length: 16 residues. The CDR3 protein is CASSPLGTGVTGELFF. The CDR3 DNA reads as TGCGCCAGCAGCCCCCTTGGGACAGGGGTGACCGGGGAGCTGTTTTTT. The complete variable domain, with remaining parts taken from reference TRBV5-1 and TRBJ2-2, reads KAGVTQTPRYLIKTRGQQVTLSCSPISGHRSVSWYQQTPGQGLQFLFEYFSETQRNKGNFPGRFSGRQFSNSRSEMNVSTLELGDSALYLCASSPLGTGVTGELFFGEGSRLTVL.

The gene calls are TRBV15 and TRBJ1-1; 8 bases line up with TRBD1. Germline CDR1 reads LNHNV; CDR2 reads YYDKDF (reference sequence). The CDR3 length is 16 residues. With 3 bases clipped from V and 1 base from J, the junction kept 7 bases outside the gene matches. For the CDR3, the DNA is TGTGCCACCAGCAGGAGAACCGGGACAGGGAACACTGAAGCTTTCTTT. Protein sequence: CATSRRTGTGNTEAFF.

This chain links TRBV7-2 with TRBJ2-2; D gene uncertain. Judging by the DNA end, TRBJ1-3 fits better; the J call may be wrong. The CDR3 runs 14 residues. Germline-derived CDR1 and CDR2 are SGHTA and FQGNSA. The CDR3 sequence is CASSRGNSGNTIYF. The CDR3 region has the DNA TGTGCCAGCAGCAGAGGTAATAGTGGAAACACCATATATTTT.

This chain uses TRBV6-1 with TRBJ2-7, with D possibly being TRBD2 (6 bases). This CDR3 contains 15 residues. CDR1 MNHNS and CDR2 SASEGT come from the germline V gene. V was cut by 0 bases and J by 2 bases, with 11 bases left in between. The DNA for the CDR3 is TGTGCCAGCAGTGAAGCTTGGGCGGGGACCTACGAGCAGTACTTC. It specifies CASSEAWAGTYEQYF.

The gene calls are TRBV18 and TRBJ1-3; D uncertain. The length of the CDR3 is 16 residues. The V and J ends lost 3 bases and 2 bases respectively, with 14 bases between them. From germline, CDR1 is KGHSH and CDR2 LQKENI. CDR3 sequence: CASSPTGGFPGNTIYF. The CDR3 bases are TGTGCCAGCTCACCGACTGGAGGGTTCCCTGGAAACACCATATATTTT.

The chain combines TRBV9 with TRBJ2-6; TRBD1 is a possible D gene (5 bases). Germline V CDR1 and CDR2: SGDLS, YYNGEE. Trimming shortened V by 3 bases and J by 4 bases, and 11 bases separated the two germline ends. CDR3 size: 15 residues. The CDR3 coding sequence is TGTGCCAGCAGCGCCCAGGGTCCGGGGGCCAACGTCCTGACTTTC. This translates into CASSAQGPGANVLTF.